The subject of this entry is one TCR beta chain. This specimen comes from a study of cytomegalovirus exposure and HLA in healthy donors. Repertoires were generated with immunoSEQ multiplex PCR, while TCRdb's copy carries only in-frame clones and drops some. The table includes 120,000 or so clones, 90% to 97% detected once. CDR3 size: 15 residues. Germline V gene data show CDR1 as MDHEN and CDR2 as SYDVKM. V was pared by 2 bases and J by 7 bases, with 16 bases between. This TCR was sampled from a man aged 18 to 29 in good health and CMV-seronegative. Sample: PBMCs. The V call is TRBV28, the J call TRBJ2-3, with D possibly matching TRBD1 (6 bases). DNA for the CDR3: TGTGCCAGCAGTTTACTAAGAGGGGGTCTACATACGCAGTATTTT. It yields the protein CASSLLRGGLHTQYF.